Shown below are 8 T cell receptor beta chains from a single sample sequenced in a study of identical twins. TCRdb re-called the 5' RACE reads with MiXCR, one entry per CDR3 protein. The sample carries roughly 1,500,000 distinct CDR3 sequences, roughly a third recorded once. Material: cord blood. The receptors were sampled from a newborn girl in good health.

This rearrangement joins TRBV27 to TRBJ1-5, with D uncertain. The V end was cut by 5 bases, the J end by 7 bases, with 15 bases between. Germline-derived CDR1 and CDR2 are MNHEY and SMNVEV (reference sequence). There are 14 residues in the CDR3. The CDR3 spells CASSPFWFDQPQHF. As DNA, the CDR3 is TGTGCCAGCAGTCCCTTTTGGTTTGACCAGCCCCAGCATTTT.

This chain uses TRBV5-1 with TRBJ2-7; TRBD1 aligns across 7 bases. CDR3 size: 15 residues. The J segment lost 2 bases and the V segment lost 4 bases, leaving 9 bases of the junction unmatched. Germline CDR1 is SGHRS and CDR2 is YFSETQ. The CDR3 region has the DNA TGCGCCAGCAGCGTCACCGGGACAGAGACCTACGAGCAGTACTTC. Its protein product is CASSVTGTETYEQYF.

This clonotype was detected a few times. The chain employs TRBV10-3 and TRBJ2-7, with TRBD2 as a possible D gene (5 bases). The CDR3 consists of 13 residues. V lost 6 bases and J 1 base, leaving 10 bases between the germline ends. Germline values: CDR1 ENHRY, CDR2 SYGVKD. The CDR3 spells CAIRRASSYEQYF. CDR3 coding DNA: TGTGCCATCAGGAGGGCCTCTTCCTACGAGCAGTACTTC.

At least ten counts were recorded for this clonotype. This sequence joins TRBV4-2 and TRBJ2-7; 10 bases agree with TRBD2. J lost 4 bases, V lost 2 bases, and 8 bases had no gene match. The CDR3 runs 16 residues. Germline V gene lookup returns CDR1 LGHNA and CDR2 YNFKEQ. The CDR3 reads CASSQPGRLAGYEQYF. The CDR3 coding sequence is TGTGCCAGCAGCCAACCAGGGAGACTAGCGGGTTACGAGCAGTACTTC.

The table lists this clonotype with a few counts. The chain carries TRBV5-8 and TRBJ2-4; 15 bases align to TRBD2. The CDR3 spans 19 residues. Trimming at V came to 4 bases and at J to 0 bases, leaving 8 bases not matched to a gene. Germline lookup yields CDR1 SGHTS and CDR2 YDEGEE. CDR3: CASSLGLAGGTLAKNIQYF. The CDR3 region has the DNA TGTGCCAGCAGCCTGGGACTAGCGGGAGGTACCCTAGCCAAAAACATTCAGTACTTC. Combining the CDR3 with reference TRBV5-8 and TRBJ2-4 gives the whole variable domain EAGVTQSPTHLIKTRGQQATLRCSPISGHTSVYWYQQALGLGLQFLLWYDEGEERNRGNFPPRFSGRQFPNYSSELNVNALELEDSALYLCASSLGLAGGTLAKNIQYFGAGTRLSVL.

This clonotype appeared a few times. The chain employs TRBV12-3 or TRBV12-4 and TRBJ2-4; 7 nucleotides match TRBD2. The V and J ends lost 3 bases and 6 bases, in that order; junction bases with no gene match: 5. This CDR3 contains 14 residues. The CDR3 region has the DNA TGTGCCAGCAGTTTCGGACTAGTAGGAAACATTCAGTACTTC. Protein product: CASSFGLVGNIQYF.

This chain links TRBV3-1 with TRBJ2-5, with D possibly being TRBD2 (7 bases). Trimming left V 3 bases short and J 11 bases short, with 25 bases between. The germline V gene has CDR1 LGHDT and CDR2 YNNKEL (reference sequence). The CDR3 extends over 16 amino acids. This CDR3 is CASSHRFRGGDNEQYF. The CDR3 bases are TGTGCCAGCAGCCATCGTTTTAGGGGGGGAGACAATGAGCAGTACTTC.

This chain joins TRBV7-9 and TRBJ2-7; 7 bases line up with TRBD1. Germline CDR1 is SEHNR and CDR2 is FQNEAQ (reference sequence). The CDR3 length is 15 residues. V trimming: 2 bases; J trimming: 4 bases; junction bases outside the gene matches: 8. The CDR3 protein is CASSLTLGQEYEQYF. Here the CDR3 DNA reads TGTGCCAGCAGCTTAACCCTAGGACAGGAGTACGAGCAGTACTTC.